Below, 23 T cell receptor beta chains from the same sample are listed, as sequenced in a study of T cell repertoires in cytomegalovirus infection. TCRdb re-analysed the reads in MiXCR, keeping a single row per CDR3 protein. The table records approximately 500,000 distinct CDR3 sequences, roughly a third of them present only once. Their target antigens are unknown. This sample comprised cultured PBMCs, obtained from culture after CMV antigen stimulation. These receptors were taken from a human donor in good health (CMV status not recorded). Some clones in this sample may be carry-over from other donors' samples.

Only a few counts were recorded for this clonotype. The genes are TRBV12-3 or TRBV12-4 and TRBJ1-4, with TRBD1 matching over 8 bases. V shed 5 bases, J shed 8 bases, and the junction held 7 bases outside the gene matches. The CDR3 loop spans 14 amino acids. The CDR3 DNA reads TGTGCCAGCAGTCCAGGGGGCTTGGGGGAAAAACTGTTTTTT. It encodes CASSPGGLGEKLFF.

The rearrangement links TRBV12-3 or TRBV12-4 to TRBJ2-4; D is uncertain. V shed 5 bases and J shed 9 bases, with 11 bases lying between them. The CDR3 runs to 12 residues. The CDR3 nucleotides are TGTGCCAGCAGTCCAGGAATGGGCATTCAGTACTTC. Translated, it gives CASSPGMGIQYF.

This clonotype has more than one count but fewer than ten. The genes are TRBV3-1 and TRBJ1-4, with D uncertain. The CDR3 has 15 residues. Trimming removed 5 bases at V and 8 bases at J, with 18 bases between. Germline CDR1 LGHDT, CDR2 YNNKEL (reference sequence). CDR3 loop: CASSRIGRQEEKLFF. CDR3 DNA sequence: TGTGCCAGCAGCAGGATCGGAAGGCAGGAGGAAAAACTGTTTTTT.

The CDR3 loop reads CASRTLGGGSTEAFF. CDR3 in DNA: TGTGCCAGTAGGACGCTGGGGGGAGGATCCACTGAAGCTTTCTTT. The rearrangement links TRBV19 to TRBJ1-1, with TRBD1 as a possible D gene (5 bases). Germline CDR1 LNHDA, CDR2 SQIVND (reference sequence). The CDR3 consists of 15 residues. The germline V and J ends were trimmed by 6 bases and 4 bases, with 18 bases remaining between them.

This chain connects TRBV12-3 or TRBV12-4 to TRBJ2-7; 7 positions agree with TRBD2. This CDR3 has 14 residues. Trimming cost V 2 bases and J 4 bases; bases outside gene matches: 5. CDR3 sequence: CASSLSSGVYEQYF. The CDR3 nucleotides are TGTGCCAGCAGTTTATCCAGCGGGGTATACGAGCAGTACTTC.

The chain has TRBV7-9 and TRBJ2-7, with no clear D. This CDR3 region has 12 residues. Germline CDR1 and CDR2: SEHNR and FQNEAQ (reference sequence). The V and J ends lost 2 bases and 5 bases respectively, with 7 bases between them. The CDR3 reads CASSLWVDEQYF. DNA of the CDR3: TGTGCCAGCAGCTTATGGGTGGACGAGCAGTACTTC.

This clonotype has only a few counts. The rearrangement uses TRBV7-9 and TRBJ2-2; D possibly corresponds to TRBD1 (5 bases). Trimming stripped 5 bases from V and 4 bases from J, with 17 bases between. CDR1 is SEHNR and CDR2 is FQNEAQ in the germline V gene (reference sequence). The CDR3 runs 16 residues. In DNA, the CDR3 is TGTGCCAGCAGCGGGGCTGGTGGGATCCGCACCGGGGAGCTGTTTTTT. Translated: CASSGAGGIRTGELFF.

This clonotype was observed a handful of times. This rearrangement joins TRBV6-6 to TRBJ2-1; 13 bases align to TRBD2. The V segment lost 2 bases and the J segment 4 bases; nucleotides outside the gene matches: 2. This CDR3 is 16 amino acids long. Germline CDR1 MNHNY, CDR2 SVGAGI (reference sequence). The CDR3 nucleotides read TGTGCCAGCAGTTACACGACTAGCGGGAGGTACAATGAGCAGTTCTTC. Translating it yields CASSYTTSGRYNEQFF.

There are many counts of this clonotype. The CDR3 nucleotides read TGTGCCAGCAGCTTAGCATACGGCTCCTACAATGAGCAGTTCTTC. Translation: CASSLAYGSYNEQFF. The chain couples TRBV7-2 to TRBJ2-1; D is unresolved. Trimming stripped 0 bases from V and 0 bases from J, with 6 bases between. The length of the CDR3 is 15 residues. Germline-derived CDR1 and CDR2 are SGHTA and FQGNSA.

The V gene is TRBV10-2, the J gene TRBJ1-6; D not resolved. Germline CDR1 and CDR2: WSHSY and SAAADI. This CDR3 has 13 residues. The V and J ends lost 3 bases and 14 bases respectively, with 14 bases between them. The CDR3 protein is CASSEPSELALHF. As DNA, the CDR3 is TGCGCCAGCAGTGAACCGTCAGAATTGGCCCTCCACTTT.

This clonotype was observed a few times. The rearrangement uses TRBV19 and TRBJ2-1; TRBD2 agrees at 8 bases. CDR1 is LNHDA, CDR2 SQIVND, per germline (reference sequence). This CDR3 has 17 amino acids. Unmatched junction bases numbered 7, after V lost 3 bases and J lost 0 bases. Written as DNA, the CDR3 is TGTGCCAGTAGTATCAGGCCCAGCGGGGGCTCCTACAATGAGCAGTTCTTC. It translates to CASSIRPSGGSYNEQFF. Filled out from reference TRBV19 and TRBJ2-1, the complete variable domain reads DGGITQSPKYLFRKEGQNVTLSCEQNLNHDAMYWYRQDPGQGLRLIYYSQIVNDFQKGDIAEGYSVSREKKESFPLTVTSAQKNPTAFYLCASSIRPSGGSYNEQFFGPGTRLTVL.

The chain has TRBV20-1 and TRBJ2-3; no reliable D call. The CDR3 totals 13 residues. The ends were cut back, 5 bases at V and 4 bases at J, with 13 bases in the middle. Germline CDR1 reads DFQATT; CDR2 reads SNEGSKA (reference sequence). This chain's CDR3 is CSAVDPGADTQYF. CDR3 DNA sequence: TGCAGTGCTGTGGACCCTGGGGCAGATACGCAGTATTTT.

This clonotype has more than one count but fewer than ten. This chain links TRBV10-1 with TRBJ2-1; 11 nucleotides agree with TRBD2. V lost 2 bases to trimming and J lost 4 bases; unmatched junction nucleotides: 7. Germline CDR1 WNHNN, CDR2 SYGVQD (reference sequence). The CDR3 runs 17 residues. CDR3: CASSERLGLAEYNEQFF. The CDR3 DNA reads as TGCGCCAGCAGTGAGCGTCTGGGACTAGCGGAATACAATGAGCAGTTCTTC.

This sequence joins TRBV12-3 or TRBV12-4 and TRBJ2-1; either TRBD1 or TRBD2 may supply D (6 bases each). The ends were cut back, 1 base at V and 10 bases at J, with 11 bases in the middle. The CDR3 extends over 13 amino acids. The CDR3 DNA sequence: TGTGCCAGCAGTTTAGGGGGGGCGCGGGAGCAGTTCTTC. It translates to CASSLGGAREQFF.

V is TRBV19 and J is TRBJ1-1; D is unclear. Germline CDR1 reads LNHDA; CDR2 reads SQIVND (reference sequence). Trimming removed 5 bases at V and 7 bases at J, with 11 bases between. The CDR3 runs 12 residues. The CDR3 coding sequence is TGTGCCAGTAGTTTTGGGCCGATTGAAGCTTTCTTT. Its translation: CASSFGPIEAFF.

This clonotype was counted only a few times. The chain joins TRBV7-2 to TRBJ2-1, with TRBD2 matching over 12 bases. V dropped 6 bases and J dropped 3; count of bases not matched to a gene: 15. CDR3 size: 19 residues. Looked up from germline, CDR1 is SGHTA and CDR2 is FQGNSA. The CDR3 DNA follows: TGTGCCAGCAGTCTTGGGGGGGGGCTAGCGGGAGGGTTCTACAATGAGCAGTTCTTC. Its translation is CASSLGGGLAGGFYNEQFF.

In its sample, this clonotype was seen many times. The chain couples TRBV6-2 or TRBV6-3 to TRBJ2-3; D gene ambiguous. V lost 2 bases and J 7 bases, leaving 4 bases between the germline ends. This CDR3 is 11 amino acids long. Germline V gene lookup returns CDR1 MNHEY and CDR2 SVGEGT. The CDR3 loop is CASSYLYTQYF. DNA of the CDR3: TGTGCCAGCAGTTACCTCTATACGCAGTATTTT.

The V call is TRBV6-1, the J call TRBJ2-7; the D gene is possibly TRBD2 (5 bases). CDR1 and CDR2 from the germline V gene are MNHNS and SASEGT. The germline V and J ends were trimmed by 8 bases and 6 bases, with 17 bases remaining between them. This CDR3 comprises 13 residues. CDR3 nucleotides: TGTGCCAGCGGTTCGGGGTCCCCCCGCGAGCAGTACTTC. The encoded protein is CASGSGSPREQYF.

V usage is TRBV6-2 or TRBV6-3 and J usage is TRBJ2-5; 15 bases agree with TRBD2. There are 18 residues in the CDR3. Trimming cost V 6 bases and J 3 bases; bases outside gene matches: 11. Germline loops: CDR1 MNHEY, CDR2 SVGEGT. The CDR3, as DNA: TGTGCCAGCAGCCTCCCCTCTGGACTAGCGGGAGGGAAAGAGACCCAGTACTTC. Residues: CASSLPSGLAGGKETQYF.

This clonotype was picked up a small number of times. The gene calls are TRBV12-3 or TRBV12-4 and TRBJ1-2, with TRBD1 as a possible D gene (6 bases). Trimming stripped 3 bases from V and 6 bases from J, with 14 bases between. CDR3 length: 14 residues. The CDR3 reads CASSFLPGDDGYTF. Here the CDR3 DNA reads TGTGCCAGCAGTTTTCTACCAGGGGATGATGGCTACACCTTC.

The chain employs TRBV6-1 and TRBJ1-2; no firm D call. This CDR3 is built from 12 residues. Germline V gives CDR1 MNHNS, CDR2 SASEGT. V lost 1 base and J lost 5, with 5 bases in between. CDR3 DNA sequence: TGTGCCAGCAGTGAAGGCCCTTATGGCTACACCTTC. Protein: CASSEGPYGYTF.

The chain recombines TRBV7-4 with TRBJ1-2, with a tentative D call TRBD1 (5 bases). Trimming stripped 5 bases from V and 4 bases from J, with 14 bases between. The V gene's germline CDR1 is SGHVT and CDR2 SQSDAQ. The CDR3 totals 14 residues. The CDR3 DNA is TGTGCCAGCAGCGCAAAACAGGAGTCCTATGGCTACACCTTC. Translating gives CASSAKQESYGYTF.

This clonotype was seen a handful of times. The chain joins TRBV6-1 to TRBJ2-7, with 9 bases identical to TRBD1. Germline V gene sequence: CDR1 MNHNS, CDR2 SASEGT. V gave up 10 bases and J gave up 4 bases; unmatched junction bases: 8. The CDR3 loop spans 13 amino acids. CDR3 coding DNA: TGTGCCATCCGACAGGGGGAGGTATACGAGCAGTACTTC. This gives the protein CAIRQGEVYEQYF.